One and the same sample provided the 13 T cell receptor beta chains below, sequenced in a study of T cells after yellow fever vaccination. TCRdb recomputed calls from the 5' RACE reads with MiXCR, one row per CDR3 protein. The sample holds some 600,000 distinct CDR3 sequences; about 15% are singletons and the top ten take around 16%. This sample comprised PBMCs, obtained around 5 days after the first yellow fever vaccination. The receptors originated from a man between 18 and 35 years old who received the YFV17D yellow fever vaccine.

This clonotype turned up a few times. The junction shows a germline mismatch at one end, possibly a read error. The genes are TRBV7-2 and TRBJ2-3, with D unresolved. CDR1 and CDR2 from the germline V gene are SGHTA and FQGNSA. The CDR3 covers 15 residues. The DNA of the CDR3 is TGTGCCAGCAGTTTAGGATCGAGCTCGTTAGATACGCAGTATTTT. Translated, it gives CASSLGSSSLDTQYF.

This clonotype was seen only a few times. CDR3 coding DNA: TGTGCCAGCAGCCAGACAGGGGATGAGCAGTACTTC. Translation gives CASSQTGDEQYF. The chain has TRBV7-9 and TRBJ2-7, with TRBD1 matching over 8 bases. The germline gives CDR1 SEHNR, CDR2 FQNEAQ (reference sequence). V dropped 5 bases and J dropped 7; count of bases not matched to a gene: 4. The CDR3 sequence is 12 residues long.

This clonotype has a handful of counts. The chain links TRBV5-6 to TRBJ1-6; no clear D. Trimming cost V 4 bases and J 10 bases, with 15 bases left between them. The CDR3 consists of 14 residues. Germline CDR1 reads SGHDT; CDR2 reads YYEEEE. CDR3 bases: TGTGCCAGCAGCCCTACAGTGGGTCCATCACCCCTCCACTTT. Protein sequence: CASSPTVGPSPLHF.

This chain uses TRBV4-1 with TRBJ1-6; TRBD1 is a possible D gene (5 bases). Germline values: CDR1 MGHRA, CDR2 YSYEKL. The CDR3 runs 17 residues. The V end was cut by 3 bases, the J end by 0 bases, with 12 bases between. CDR3 DNA sequence: TGCGCCAGCAGCCATCGACAGCTAGTCTCCTATAATTCACCCCTCCACTTT. Its protein is CASSHRQLVSYNSPLHF.

The J gene is TRBJ1-5, the V gene TRBV20-1, with D possibly TRBD1 on 5 matching bases. The ends were cut back, 2 bases at V and 4 bases at J, with 15 bases in the middle. The CDR3 length is 15 residues. The V gene's germline CDR1 is DFQATT and CDR2 SNEGSKA (reference sequence). The CDR3 is CSARHRQGGNQPQHF. The CDR3 DNA reads as TGCAGTGCTAGACATCGGCAGGGCGGTAATCAGCCCCAGCATTTT.

This clonotype was found a few times. The rearrangement links TRBV3-1 to TRBJ2-5; D is perhaps TRBD1 (6 bases). Germline CDR1 is LGHDT and CDR2 is YNNKEL (reference sequence). Deletions cut 4 bases from V and 5 bases from J, with 14 bases between. This CDR3 has 14 amino acids. CDR3 protein: CASSRLSQGETQYF. CDR3 coding DNA: TGTGCCAGCAGCCGCCTAAGTCAGGGGGAGACCCAGTACTTC.

Here the CDR3 reads CASSQDTGTYEQYF. The CDR3 DNA sequence: TGTGCCAGCAGCCAAGATACGGGCACCTACGAGCAGTACTTC. This rearrangement joins TRBV4-2 to TRBJ2-7, with D unclear. CDR3 length: 14 amino acids. The V end was cut by 0 bases, the J end by 2 bases, with 8 bases between. Looked up from germline, CDR1 is LGHNA and CDR2 is YNFKEQ.

The gene calls are TRBV2 and TRBJ2-1; 13 bases map to TRBD2. V was pared by 8 bases and J by 0 bases, with 10 bases of the junction left unmatched. The CDR3 loop spans 18 amino acids. Germline V gene lookup returns CDR1 SNHLY and CDR2 FYNNEI. The CDR3 protein is CASDYGTSGASSYNEQFF. The CDR3 DNA sequence: TGTGCCAGCGATTACGGGACTAGCGGGGCGAGCTCCTACAATGAGCAGTTCTTC.

The chain uses TRBV18 and TRBJ2-7; tentatively, D is TRBD1 or TRBD2 (5 bases each). The CDR3 sequence is 16 residues long. V lost 0 bases to trimming and J lost 4 bases, with 16 bases between them. Germline values: CDR1 KGHSH, CDR2 LQKENI. CDR3: CASSPPMRGSPYEQYF. The CDR3 DNA sequence: TGTGCCAGCTCACCACCGATGAGGGGTTCCCCTTACGAGCAGTACTTC.

This clonotype was detected only a few times. The V gene is TRBV6-5, the J gene TRBJ1-1; TRBD1 might be the D (5 bases). The V gene lost 4 bases and the J gene lost 4 bases, with 16 bases spanning the gap. The germline gives CDR1 MNHEY, CDR2 SVGAGI. This CDR3 has 15 residues. CDR3 protein: CASSWTAGRGTEAFF. CDR3 bases: TGTGCCAGCAGTTGGACCGCGGGGCGAGGCACTGAAGCTTTCTTT.

The V call is TRBV7-2, the J call TRBJ2-5, with 8 bases identical to TRBD2. CDR1 SGHTA and CDR2 FQGNSA come from the germline V gene. V shed 4 bases and J 6 bases; nucleotides not matched to a gene: 7. The CDR3 spans 14 residues. The CDR3 protein is CASSSLTGGQTQYF. The CDR3 region has the DNA TGTGCCAGCAGCTCGCTGACGGGAGGGCAGACCCAGTACTTC.

This chain connects TRBV4-1 to TRBJ2-1, with unresolved D. The germline V and J ends were trimmed by 1 base and 5 bases, with 6 bases remaining between them. Germline V CDR1 and CDR2: MGHRA, YSYEKL. The CDR3 is made up of 13 amino acids. The CDR3 protein is CASSQGHNNEQFF. CDR3 sequence (DNA): TGCGCCAGCAGCCAAGGGCACAACAATGAGCAGTTCTTC.

The chain has TRBV9 and TRBJ1-2; 7 bases are a match to TRBD1. The CDR3 consists of 14 residues. V dropped 4 bases and J dropped 8; count of bases not matched to a gene: 11. Germline lookup yields CDR1 SGDLS and CDR2 YYNGEE. The CDR3 nucleotides read TGTGCCAGCAGCCCAAACTGGGACAGTCCCGGCTACACCTTC. Translated, it gives CASSPNWDSPGYTF. The variable domain in full, completed from reference TRBV9 and TRBJ1-2, reads DSGVTQTPKHLITATGQRVTLRCSPRSGDLSVYWYQQSLDQGLQFLIQYYNGEERAKGNILERFSAQQFPDLHSELNLSSLELGDSALYFCASSPNWDSPGYTFGSGTRLTVV.